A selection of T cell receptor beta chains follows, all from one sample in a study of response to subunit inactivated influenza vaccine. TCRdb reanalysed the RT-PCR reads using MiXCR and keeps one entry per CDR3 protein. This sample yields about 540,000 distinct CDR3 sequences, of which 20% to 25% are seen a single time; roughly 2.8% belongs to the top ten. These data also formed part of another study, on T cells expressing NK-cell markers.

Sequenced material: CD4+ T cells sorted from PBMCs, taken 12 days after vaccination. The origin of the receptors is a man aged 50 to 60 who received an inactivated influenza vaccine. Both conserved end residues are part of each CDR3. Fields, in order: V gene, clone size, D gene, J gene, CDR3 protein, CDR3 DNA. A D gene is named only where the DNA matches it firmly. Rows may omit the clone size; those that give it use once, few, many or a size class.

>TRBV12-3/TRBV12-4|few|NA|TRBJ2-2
CASSLVRTKFPGELFF
TGTGCCAGCAGTTTAGTTAGGACCAAGTTCCCCGGGGAGCTGTTTTTT
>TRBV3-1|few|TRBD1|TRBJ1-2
CASSQDRGTIYGYTF
TGTGCCAGCAGCCAAGACAGGGGGACAATCTATGGCTACACCTTC
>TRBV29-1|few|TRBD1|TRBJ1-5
CSVQGQGDQPQHF
TGCAGCGTTCAGGGGCAGGGGGATCAGCCCCAGCATTTT
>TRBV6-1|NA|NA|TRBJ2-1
CASSEHSNEQFF
TGTGCCAGCAGTGAACACAGCAATGAGCAGTTCTTC
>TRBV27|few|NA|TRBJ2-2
CASRLEANTGELFF
TGTGCCAGCAGGCTAGAAGCGAACACCGGGGAGCTGTTTTTT
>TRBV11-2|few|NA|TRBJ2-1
CASSSVGGEQFF
TGTGCCAGCAGCTCGGTTGGCGGGGAGCAGTTCTTC
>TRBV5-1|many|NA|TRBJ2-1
CASSLAGLYNEQFF
TGCGCCAGCAGCTTGGCCGGGTTATACAATGAGCAGTTCTTC
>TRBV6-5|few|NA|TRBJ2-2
CASSYFRFSGELFF
TGTGCCAGCAGTTACTTTAGGTTTTCCGGGGAGCTGTTTTTT
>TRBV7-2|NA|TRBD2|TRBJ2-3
CASSLVGRGSTDTQYF
TGTGCCAGCAGCTTAGTTGGGCGGGGGAGCACAGATACGCAGTATTTT
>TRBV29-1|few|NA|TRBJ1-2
CSVVARGSGYGYTF
TGCAGCGTTGTGGCGCGAGGATCGGGCTATGGCTACACCTTC
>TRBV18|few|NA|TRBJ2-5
CASSPPMTTEQETQYF
TGTGCCAGCTCACCACCCATGACGACGGAACAAGAGACCCAGTACTTC
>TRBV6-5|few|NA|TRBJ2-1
CASSYGVRNNEQFF
TGTGCCAGCAGTTATGGAGTTCGAAACAATGAGCAGTTCTTC
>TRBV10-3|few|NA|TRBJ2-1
CAISDQVGRSSYNEQFF
TGTGCCATCAGTGACCAAGTCGGTAGAAGCTCCTACAATGAGCAGTTCTTC
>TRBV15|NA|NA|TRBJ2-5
CATSRDPVETQYF
TGTGCCACCAGCAGAGATCCGGTGGAGACCCAGTACTTC
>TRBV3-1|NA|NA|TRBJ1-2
CASSQGKRSGYTF
TGTGCCAGCAGCCAAGGGAAAAGATCTGGCTACACCTTC
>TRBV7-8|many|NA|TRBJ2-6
CASSLAYSARSSGANVLTF
TGTGCCAGCAGCTTAGCCTACTCAGCTCGCAGCTCTGGGGCCAACGTCCTGACTTTC
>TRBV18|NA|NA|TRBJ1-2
CASSPGDLYGYTF
TGTGCCAGCTCACCAGGGGACTTATATGGCTACACCTTC
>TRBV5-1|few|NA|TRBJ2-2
CASMSAGSGTGELFF
TGCGCCAGCATGTCCGCGGGATCGGGCACCGGGGAGCTGTTTTTT
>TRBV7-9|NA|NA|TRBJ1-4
CASSLGVYEKLFF
TGTGCCAGCAGCTTAGGGGTATATGAAAAACTGTTTTTT
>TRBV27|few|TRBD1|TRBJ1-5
CASSMIQGNQPQHF
TGTGCCAGCAGTATGATACAGGGGAATCAGCCCCAGCATTTT
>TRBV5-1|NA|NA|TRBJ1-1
CASKSSRSLGAEAFF
TGCGCCAGCAAATCATCCCGGAGTTTGGGGGCTGAAGCTTTCTTT
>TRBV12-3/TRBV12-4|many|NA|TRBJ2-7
CASSRPAIEQYF
TGTGCCAGCAGCCGGCCCGCCATTGAGCAGTACTTC
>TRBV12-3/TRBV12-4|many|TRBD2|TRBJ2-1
CASTSSAGAYNEQFF
TGTGCCAGCACCTCTTCGGCGGGGGCCTACAATGAGCAGTTCTTC
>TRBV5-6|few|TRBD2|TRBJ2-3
CASSAGRDRGDTQYF
TGTGCCAGCAGCGCCGGGAGGGATCGTGGAGATACGCAGTATTTT
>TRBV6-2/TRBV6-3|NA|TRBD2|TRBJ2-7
CASSPPGTSGSYEQYF
TGTGCCAGCAGCCCACCTGGGACTAGCGGGAGTTACGAGCAGTACTTC
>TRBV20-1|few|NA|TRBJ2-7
CSAPRPGGLEQYF
TGCAGTGCTCCCCGGCCTGGGGGCCTTGAGCAGTACTTC
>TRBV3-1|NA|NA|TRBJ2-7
CASSPGSPEGQYF
TGTGCCAGCAGCCCCGGGTCCCCTGAGGGGCAGTACTTC
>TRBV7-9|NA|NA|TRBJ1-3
CASSFYSGNTIYF
TGTGCCAGCAGCTTCTACAGCGGAAACACCATATATTTT
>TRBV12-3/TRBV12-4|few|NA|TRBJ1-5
CASRETVSNQPQHF
TGTGCCAGCAGAGAGACAGTTTCTAATCAGCCCCAGCATTTT
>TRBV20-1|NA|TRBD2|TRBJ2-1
CSALLPTGTSGSNSYNEQFF
TGCAGTGCTCTCCTACCGACCGGGACTAGCGGGAGCAACTCCTACAATGAGCAGTTCTTC
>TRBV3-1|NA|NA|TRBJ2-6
CASSQGANVLTF
TGTGCCAGCAGCCAGGGGGCCAACGTCCTGACTTTC
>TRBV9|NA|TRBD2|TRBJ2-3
CASSVTSGYTDTQYF
TGTGCCAGCAGCGTCACTAGCGGTTACACAGATACGCAGTATTTT
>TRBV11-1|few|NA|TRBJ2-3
CASSNTSTGFWRTDTQYF
TGTGCCAGCAGCAATACTTCTACGGGGTTTTGGCGCACAGATACGCAGTATTTT
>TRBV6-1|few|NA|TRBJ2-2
CASSTGIRTGELFF
TGTGCCAGCAGTACCGGGATAAGGACCGGGGAGCTGTTTTTT
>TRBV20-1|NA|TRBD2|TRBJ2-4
CSAPILAGVGNIQYF
TGCAGTGCTCCTATACTAGCGGGAGTTGGTAACATTCAGTACTTC
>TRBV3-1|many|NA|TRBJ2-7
CASSYRYEQYF
TGTGCCAGCAGCTACCGTTACGAGCAGTACTTC
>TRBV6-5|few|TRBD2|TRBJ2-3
CASSSSGGGTDTQYF
TGTGCCAGCAGTTCTAGCGGGGGAGGGACAGATACGCAGTATTTT
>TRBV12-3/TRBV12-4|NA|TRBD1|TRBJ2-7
CASSLAEIQGYEQYF
TGTGCCAGCAGTTTAGCGGAAATACAGGGGTACGAGCAGTACTTC
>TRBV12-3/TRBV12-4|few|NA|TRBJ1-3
CASSPGLTSGNTIYF
TGTGCCAGCAGTCCCGGACTGACCTCTGGAAACACCATATATTTT
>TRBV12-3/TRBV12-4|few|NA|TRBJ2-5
CASSREFQETQYF
TGTGCCAGCAGCCGGGAGTTCCAAGAGACCCAGTACTTC
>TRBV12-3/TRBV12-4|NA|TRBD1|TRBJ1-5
CASSFGGTGTDQPQHF
TGTGCCAGCAGTTTCGGGGGGACAGGGACGGATCAGCCCCAGCATTTT
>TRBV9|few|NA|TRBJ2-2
CASSVGGIGTGELFF
TGTGCCAGCAGCGTAGGGGGGATTGGCACCGGGGAGCTGTTTTTT
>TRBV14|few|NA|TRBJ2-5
CASSQGFRGGETQYF
TGTGCCAGCAGCCAAGGTTTTAGGGGAGGAGAGACCCAGTACTTC
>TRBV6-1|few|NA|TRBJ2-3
CASRPLNSRTDTQYF
TGTGCCAGCAGACCCCTTAACAGCAGGACAGATACGCAGTATTTT
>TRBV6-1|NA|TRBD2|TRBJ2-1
CASRGGLAGYEQFF
TGTGCCAGCAGGGGGGGACTAGCGGGATATGAGCAGTTCTTC
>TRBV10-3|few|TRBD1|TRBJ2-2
CAISGGSGQGTNGELFF
TGTGCCATCAGCGGAGGGTCGGGACAGGGGACAAACGGGGAGCTGTTTTTT
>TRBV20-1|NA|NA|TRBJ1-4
CSASQNRVANEKLFF
TGCAGTGCTAGTCAGAACAGGGTAGCTAATGAAAAACTGTTTTTT
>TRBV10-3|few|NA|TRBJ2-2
CAGATVNTGELFF
TGTGCCGGGGCAACGGTTAACACCGGGGAGCTGTTTTTT
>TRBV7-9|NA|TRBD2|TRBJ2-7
CASSLGTSHTYEQYF
TGTGCCAGCAGCTTAGGGACTAGCCACACCTACGAGCAGTACTTC
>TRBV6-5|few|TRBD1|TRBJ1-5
CASSYGQGKEPQHF
TGTGCCAGCAGTTACGGACAGGGGAAGGAGCCCCAGCATTTT
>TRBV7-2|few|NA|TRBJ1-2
CASSPRDSRDGYTF
TGTGCCAGCAGCCCCCGGGACTCCAGGGATGGCTACACCTTC
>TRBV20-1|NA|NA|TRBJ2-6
CSARSGTSGANVLTF
TGCAGTGCTCGATCCGGGACCTCTGGGGCCAACGTCCTGACTTTC
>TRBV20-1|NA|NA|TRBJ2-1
CSASAGSSIHNEQFF
TGCAGTGCTTCCGCCGGGTCTAGTATCCACAATGAGCAGTTCTTC
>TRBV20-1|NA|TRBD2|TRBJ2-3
CSARDTSGRAGTQYF
TGCAGTGCTAGAGATACTAGCGGGAGGGCCGGGACGCAGTATTTT
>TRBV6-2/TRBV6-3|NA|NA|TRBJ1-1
CASSSARSTEAFF
TGTGCCAGCAGTTCGGCGAGGAGTACTGAAGCTTTCTTT
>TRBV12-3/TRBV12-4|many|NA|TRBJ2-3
CASSLGLGSTDTQYF
TGTGCCAGCAGTTTAGGTTTAGGGAGCACAGATACGCAGTATTTT
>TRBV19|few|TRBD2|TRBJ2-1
CASSIVAAGEYNEQFF
TGTGCCAGTAGTATAGTCGCAGCGGGAGAGTACAATGAGCAGTTCTTC